This TCR beta chain was retrieved from a study of graft-versus-host responses after intestinal transplantation. Study-wide context: Recipients were all induced with anti-thymocyte globulin, then given tacrolimus and steroids for about 3 years. The study, taken as a whole, reports: Early HvG declines after transplant were associated with peak circulating GvH clone levels. Graft-donor T cell macrochimerism coincided with high graft-versus-host to host-versus-graft clonal ratios in allografts. Investigators detected GvH clones in recipient marrow, with some emerging earlier in ileum or blood.

Comments on this clone: The antigen is not known. Other DNA sequences in the sample encode the same CDR3.

Germline V gene lookup returns CDR1 SGHRS and CDR2 YFSETQ. The CDR3 runs 11 residues. Trimming left V 2 bases short and J 4 bases short, with 4 bases between. Sequenced by immunoSEQ multiplex PCR; TCRdb stores in-frame clones only, minus some. The sample consists of roughly 90,000 clones, approximately 90% of them appearing once. The sample in question was unstimulated CD4+ T cells sorted from spleen or lymph node cells, obtained before transplant. This clonotype was obtained from a human donor who was the organ donor for an intestinal transplant. The chain carries TRBV5-1 and TRBJ2-7; no firm D call. DNA for the CDR3: TGCGCCAGCAGCTTATATTACGAGCAGTACTTC. Translated, it gives CASSLYYEQYF. The full variable domain, rest sourced from reference TRBV5-1 and TRBJ2-7, is KAGVTQTPRYLIKTRGQQVTLSCSPISGHRSVSWYQQTPGQGLQFLFEYFSETQRNKGNFPGRFSGRQFSNSRSEMNVSTLELGDSALYLCASSLYYEQYFGPGTRLTVT.